This T cell receptor (beta chain) comes out of a study of cytomegalovirus exposure and HLA in healthy donors. CDR3 length: 15 residues. Germline V gene lookup returns CDR1 MGHRA and CDR2 YSYEKL. The V segment lost 1 base and the J segment 4 bases; nucleotides outside the gene matches: 2. Primers: 60 Vbeta forward and 13 Jbeta reverse. TCRdb's copy holds only in-frame clones and misses some; the assay was immunoSEQ multiplex PCR. This repertoire shows approximately 170,000 clones, 65% to 80% found once; its top ten account for 6.5% to 9%. This clone has more than one count but fewer than ten. Sequencing was done on a sample of PBMCs. The TCR sequence derives from a woman aged 40 to 50 in good health and CMV-seropositive. The chain links TRBV4-1 to TRBJ1-2, with TRBD1 identical over 11 bases. The DNA of the CDR3 is TGCGCCAGCAGCCAAGTTGGACAGGGGGCCTATGGCTACACCTTC. It codes for CASSQVGQGAYGYTF.